Only a few counts were recorded for the clone carrying this TCR beta chain. CDR1 and CDR2 (germline): SGHVS, FQNEAQ. The junction had 4 bases not matched to a gene; V was cut back by 4 bases and J by 0 bases. This CDR3 is built from 18 residues. The data were taken from a study of blood T cell repertoires in COVID-19. Assay: immunoSEQ multiplex PCR; the TCRdb copy retains only in-frame clones and omits some. This sample has a few hundred thousand clones, with approximately 90% found just once. Participants' own reports of clinical history determined their cohort assignment. Material: PBMCs or T cells enriched from blood (not recorded which). The receptor comes from a woman under 30 who had recovered from COVID-19. The chain links TRBV7-8 to TRBJ2-6, with 12 nucleotides matching TRBD2. The CDR3 sequence is CASSSGLAGYSGANVLTF. The CDR3 DNA sequence: TGTGCCAGCAGCTCTGGACTAGCGGGGTACTCTGGGGCCAACGTCCTGACTTTC.